The sequence of this TCR beta chain was determined in a study of human T cells and chemical hapten exposure. Each cDNA molecule in the library carried unique molecular identifiers. Per the authors' pipeline: Sample-level TCR yields exhibited a median of approximately 88,000, with a range of about 23,224 to 700,000. TCRdb ran MiXCR on the RACE reads and lists one entry per CDR3 protein. These V and J calls rely on TCRdb rather than the paper's analysis. The sample holds over 80,000 distinct CDR3 sequences; roughly a tenth are singletons and the top ten take 1.1%. The V and J ends lost 7 bases and 2 bases, in that order; junction bases with no gene match: 9. This CDR3 has 14 amino acids. The germline V gene encodes CDR1 GTSNPN and CDR2 SVGIG (reference sequence). Regarding time point: patch test 3, about 24 weeks after DPC sensitization. Specified treatment: therapeutic diphenylcyclopropenone sensitization with weekly scalp DPC.

This clonotype was seen at least ten times. The input for sequencing was whole blood, taken in connection with sensitization to the hapten diphenylcyclopropenone (DPC). The V call is TRBV30, the J call TRBJ2-5, with 8 bases matching TRBD1. This TCR was recovered from a woman aged 30 to 39 with alopecia areata. Some clones in this sample may be carry-over from other donors' samples. In DNA form, the CDR3 reads TGTGCCTTTCGACAGGGGCACCGACAAGAGACCCAGTACTTC. It codes for CAFRQGHRQETQYF.